The next 14 T cell receptor beta chains were all read from a single sample in a study of T-cell memory formation after mild COVID-19. TCRdb used MiXCR to reprocess the 5' RACE reads, holding one entry per CDR3 protein. Of a few hundred thousand distinct CDR3 sequences in the sample, about a sixth were seen once. Sequenced input: PBMCs or a T cell subset sorted from them (not recorded which). These receptors were collected from a man aged 18-30 years who had mild COVID-19 (a few samples of this study predate the infection). Cell type and time point are not known.

This clonotype was recorded a few times. The rearrangement links TRBV2 to TRBJ1-5; the D gene is possibly TRBD1 (6 bases). The CDR3 runs to 13 residues. Germline V gives CDR1 SNHLY, CDR2 FYNNEI. Trimming took 8 bases from V and 4 from J, leaving 12 bases between them. In DNA, the CDR3 is TGTGCCAGCGGGATAGGGGGGAATCAGCCCCAGCATTTT. Its protein is CASGIGGNQPQHF. Supplemented by reference TRBV2 and TRBJ1-5, the full variable domain reads EPEVTQTPSHQVTQMGQEVILRCVPISNHLYFYWYRQILGQKVEFLVSFYNNEISEKSEIFDDQFSVERPDGSNFTLKIRSTKLEDSAMYFCASGIGGNQPQHFGDGTRLSIL.

The chain carries TRBV6-5 and TRBJ2-5; 8 positions agree with TRBD2. The CDR3 is 15 residues long. With 6 bases clipped from V and 2 bases from J, the junction kept 8 bases outside the gene matches. The germline V gene has CDR1 MNHEY and CDR2 SVGAGI. The CDR3 here is CASRAGSGGQETQYF. CDR3 nucleotide sequence: TGTGCCAGCAGGGCGGGCAGCGGGGGACAAGAGACCCAGTACTTC.

In its sample, this clonotype was seen many times. V gene TRBV4-3 combines with J gene TRBJ2-2; D is unclear. V was pared by 0 bases and J by 1 base, with 9 bases between. The CDR3 is made up of 16 amino acids. Germline CDR1 reads LGHNA; CDR2 reads YSLEER. CDR3 nucleotides: TGCGCCAGCAGCCAAGATAGGAGCGAGAACACCGGGGAGCTGTTTTTT. Translated, it gives CASSQDRSENTGELFF.

This clonotype was seen more than once but under ten times. This chain connects TRBV5-1 to TRBJ1-5, with a possible D match to TRBD1 (5 bases). The V end was cut by 0 bases, the J end by 0 bases, with 10 bases between. The CDR3 covers 16 residues. Germline V lookup: CDR1 SGHRS, CDR2 YFSETQ. This CDR3 reads CASSLVPGNSNQPQHF. The CDR3 DNA is TGCGCCAGCAGCTTGGTCCCAGGGAATAGCAATCAGCCCCAGCATTTT.

This clonotype was detected ten times or more. J is TRBJ2-5 and V is TRBV7-2; possibly TRBD1 or TRBD2 for D (5 bases each). V was clipped by 4 bases and J by 5 bases, with 11 bases between them. Germline lookup yields CDR1 SGHTA and CDR2 FQGNSA. The CDR3 totals 13 residues. CDR3: CASSSGGWETQYF. CDR3 coding DNA: TGTGCCAGCAGCTCTGGGGGTTGGGAGACCCAGTACTTC.

V usage is TRBV7-2 and J usage is TRBJ1-2; 9 positions agree with TRBD1. CDR3 length: 14 residues. The J segment lost 4 bases and the V segment lost 5 bases, leaving 5 bases of the junction unmatched. Germline V CDR1 and CDR2: SGHTA, FQGNSA. CDR3 coding DNA: TGTGCCAGCAGCCCGGACAGGGGAACCTATGGCTACACCTTC. It is translated as CASSPDRGTYGYTF.

This clonotype was seen a few times. V and J are TRBV9 and TRBJ2-1, with D possibly matching TRBD1 (6 bases). V was pared by 3 bases and J by 0 bases, with 13 bases between. CDR3 length: 16 amino acids. CDR1 and CDR2 from the germline V gene are SGDLS and YYNGEE. The CDR3 here is CASSARGDTSYNEQFF. CDR3 DNA sequence: TGTGCCAGCAGCGCCCGTGGGGACACCTCCTACAATGAGCAGTTCTTC.

This clonotype was seen just once. The rearrangement uses TRBV13 and TRBJ2-5; TRBD1 aligns across 11 bases. V dropped 2 bases and J dropped 4; count of bases not matched to a gene: 12. This CDR3 is built from 18 residues. Per germline, CDR1 PRHDT and CDR2 FYEKMQ (reference sequence). CDR3 in DNA: TGTGCCAGCAGCTTATATGGGCCGGGACAGGGGGATTTAGAGACCCAGTACTTC. Protein product: CASSLYGPGQGDLETQYF.

Here the CDR3 DNA reads TGTGCCAGCAGCTCAAGGACAGGGTATAGCGAGCAGTACGTC. Amino acids: CASSSRTGYSEQYV. This chain joins TRBV5-5 and TRBJ2-7, with TRBD1 identical over 8 bases. The CDR3 has 14 amino acids. V trimming: 3 bases; J trimming: 6 bases; junction bases outside the gene matches: 8. CDR1 is SGHKS, CDR2 YYEKEE, per germline (reference sequence).

This sequence joins TRBV7-8 and TRBJ2-1, with D possibly matching TRBD1 (6 bases). The CDR3 has 15 residues. The V gene lost 3 bases and the J gene lost 3 bases, with 12 bases spanning the gap. CDR1 SGHVS and CDR2 FQNEAQ come from the germline V gene. CDR3 in amino acids: CASSLSQGFYNEQFF. DNA of the CDR3: TGTGCCAGCAGCTTGAGTCAGGGGTTCTACAATGAGCAGTTCTTC.

The gene calls are TRBV19 and TRBJ1-2; D gene uncertain. The germline V and J ends were trimmed by 6 bases and 8 bases, with 19 bases remaining between them. CDR3 length equals 14 residues. Germline lookup yields CDR1 LNHDA and CDR2 SQIVND (reference sequence). Here the CDR3 DNA reads TGTGCCAGTAGCTTCAGCTGGACGGATGGGGGCTACACCTTC. Translating gives CASSFSWTDGGYTF.

The chain carries TRBV7-2 and TRBJ1-6; TRBD1 might be the D (6 bases). The CDR3 runs 13 residues. Between the trimmed V and J ends, which lost 5 bases and 10 bases, there was a span of 12 bases. Germline V lookup: CDR1 SGHTA, CDR2 FQGNSA. This CDR3 is CASSPQGSSPLHF. CDR3 DNA sequence: TGTGCCAGCAGCCCCCAGGGGTCGTCACCCCTCCACTTT. Variable domain in full (rest from reference TRBV7-2 and TRBJ1-6): GAGVSQSPSNKVTEKGKDVELRCDPISGHTALYWYRQSLGQGLEFLIYFQGNSAPDKSGLPSDRFSAERTGGSVSTLTIQRTQQEDSAVYLCASSPQGSSPLHFGNGTRLTVT.

There are a few counts of this clonotype. The V call is TRBV7-6, the J call TRBJ1-1, with 9 bases matching TRBD1. Germline trimming cut 5 bases from V and 3 bases from J; bases unmatched to any gene: 4. CDR1 is SGHVS, CDR2 FNYEAQ, per germline. CDR3 size: 14 residues. This CDR3 reads CASSLDRGDTEAFF. The CDR3 DNA reads TGTGCCAGCAGCCTCGACAGGGGGGACACTGAAGCTTTCTTT.

The sample holds many counts of this clonotype. This rearrangement joins TRBV7-8 to TRBJ1-1, with TRBD1 as a possible D gene (5 bases). Germline CDR1 SGHVS, CDR2 FQNEAQ. The CDR3 runs 17 residues. Deletions cut 4 bases from V and 2 bases from J, with 20 bases between. The CDR3: CASSSGRVPLRNTEAFF. The CDR3 DNA reads as TGTGCCAGCAGCTCCGGCAGGGTCCCTCTACGAAACACTGAAGCTTTCTTT.